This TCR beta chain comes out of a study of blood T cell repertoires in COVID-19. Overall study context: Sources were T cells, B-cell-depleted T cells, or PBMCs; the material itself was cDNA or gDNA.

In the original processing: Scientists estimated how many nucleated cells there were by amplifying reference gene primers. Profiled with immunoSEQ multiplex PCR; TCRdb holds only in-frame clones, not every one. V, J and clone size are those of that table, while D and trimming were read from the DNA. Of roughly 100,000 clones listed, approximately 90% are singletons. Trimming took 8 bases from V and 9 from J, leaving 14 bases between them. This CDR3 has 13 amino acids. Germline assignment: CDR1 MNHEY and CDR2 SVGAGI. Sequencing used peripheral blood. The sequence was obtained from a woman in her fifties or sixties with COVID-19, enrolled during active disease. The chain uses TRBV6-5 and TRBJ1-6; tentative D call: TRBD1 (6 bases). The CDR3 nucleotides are TGTGCCAGCGGAGGCACAGGGAGTTCACCCCTCCACTTT. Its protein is CASGGTGSSPLHF.